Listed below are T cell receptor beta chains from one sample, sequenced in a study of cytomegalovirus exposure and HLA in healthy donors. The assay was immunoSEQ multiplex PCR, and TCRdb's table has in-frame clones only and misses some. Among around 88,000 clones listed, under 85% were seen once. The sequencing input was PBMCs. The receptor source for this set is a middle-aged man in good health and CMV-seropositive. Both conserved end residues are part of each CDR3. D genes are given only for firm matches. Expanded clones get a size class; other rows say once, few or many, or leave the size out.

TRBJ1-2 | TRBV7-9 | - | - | TGTGCCAGCAGCCTATCCTCGGGTGGCTACACCTTC | CASSLSSGGYTF
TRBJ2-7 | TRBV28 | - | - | TGTGCCAGCAGACGGCCCCCAGGGGGGTCCTACGAGCAGTACTTC | CASRRPPGGSYEQYF
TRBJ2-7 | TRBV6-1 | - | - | TGTGCCAGCAGTAACTCCCAGGGCTACGAGCAGTACTTC | CASSNSQGYEQYF
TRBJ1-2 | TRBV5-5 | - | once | TGTGCCAGCAGCTTGGGGATTCTGTCATGGGGCGATGGCTACACCTTC | CASSLGILSWGDGYTF
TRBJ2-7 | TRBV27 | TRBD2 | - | TGTGCCAGCAGTTTACGGGGGGTGGAGGAGCAGTACTTC | CASSLRGVEEQYF
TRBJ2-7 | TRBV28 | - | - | TGTGCCAGCAGTCCTCCCGACAGACTTTACGAGCAGTACTTC | CASSPPDRLYEQYF
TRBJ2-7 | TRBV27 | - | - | TGTGCCAGCAGTCCCGGGACACTCTCCTACGAGCAGTACTTC | CASSPGTLSYEQYF
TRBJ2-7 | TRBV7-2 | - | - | TGTGCCAGCAGCTTAATCGGGGGTTACGAGCAGTACTTC | CASSLIGGYEQYF
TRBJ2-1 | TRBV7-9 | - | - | TGTGCCAGCAGCTTAACCGGACTCGGGGGTGAGCAGTTCTTC | CASSLTGLGGEQFF
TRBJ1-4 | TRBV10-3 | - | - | TGTGCCATCAGTGGAAACTTAAATGAAAAACTGTTTTTT | CAISGNLNEKLFF
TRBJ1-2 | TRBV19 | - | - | TGTGCCAGTAGTATAGGCCCACAGGGTGACTATGGCTACACCTTC | CASSIGPQGDYGYTF
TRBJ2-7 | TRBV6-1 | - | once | TGTGCCAGCAATCCTGCCCAGGGTGTGTACGAGCAGTACTTC | CASNPAQGVYEQYF
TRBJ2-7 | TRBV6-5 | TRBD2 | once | TGTGCCAGCAGTTACTCAGTAGCGGGGGGAGACTACGAGCAGTACTTC | CASSYSVAGGDYEQYF
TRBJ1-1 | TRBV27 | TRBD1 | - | TGTGCCAGCAGTCCGGGACAGACCTTGAACACTGAAGCTTTCTTT | CASSPGQTLNTEAFF